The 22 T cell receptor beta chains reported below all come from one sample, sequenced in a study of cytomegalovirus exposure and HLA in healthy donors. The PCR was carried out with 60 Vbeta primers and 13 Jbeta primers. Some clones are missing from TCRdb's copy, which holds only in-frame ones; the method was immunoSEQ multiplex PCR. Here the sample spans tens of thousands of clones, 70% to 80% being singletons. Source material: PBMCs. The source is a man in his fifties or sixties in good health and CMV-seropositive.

CDR3 in DNA: TGTGCCAGCAACCCGAAGAAGGGGGTAAATCAGCCCCAGCATTTT. Its protein product is CASNPKKGVNQPQHF. V gene TRBV6-1 combines with J gene TRBJ1-5, with a tentative D call TRBD1 (6 bases). The CDR3 has 15 residues. V shed 7 bases and J shed 4 bases, with 17 bases lying between them. Germline CDR1 and CDR2: MNHNS and SASEGT.

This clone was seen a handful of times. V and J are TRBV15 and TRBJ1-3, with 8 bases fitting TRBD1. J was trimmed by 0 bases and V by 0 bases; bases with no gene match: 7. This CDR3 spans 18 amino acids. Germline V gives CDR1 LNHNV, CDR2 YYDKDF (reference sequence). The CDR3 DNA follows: TGTGCCACCAGCAGAGATACAGGGGGAACCTACTCTGGAAACACCATATATTTT. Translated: CATSRDTGGTYSGNTIYF.

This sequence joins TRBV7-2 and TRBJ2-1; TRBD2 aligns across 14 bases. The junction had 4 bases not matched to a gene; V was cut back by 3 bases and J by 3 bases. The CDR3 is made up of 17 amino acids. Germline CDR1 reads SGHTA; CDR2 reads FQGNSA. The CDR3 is CASSFTGLAGGYNEQFF. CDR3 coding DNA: TGTGCCAGCAGCTTCACAGGACTAGCGGGGGGCTACAATGAGCAGTTCTTC.

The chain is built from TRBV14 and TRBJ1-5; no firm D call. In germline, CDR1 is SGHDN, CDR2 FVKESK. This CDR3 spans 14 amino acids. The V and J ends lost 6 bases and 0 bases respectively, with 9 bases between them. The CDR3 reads CASRRRVSNQPQHF. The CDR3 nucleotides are TGTGCCAGCAGGCGACGGGTTAGCAATCAGCCCCAGCATTTT. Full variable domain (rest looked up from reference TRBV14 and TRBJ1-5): EAGVTQFPSHSVIEKGQTVTLRCDPISGHDNLYWYRRVMGKEIKFLLHFVKESKQDESGMPNNRFLAERTGGTYSTLKVQPAELEDSGVYFCASRRRVSNQPQHFGDGTRLSIL.

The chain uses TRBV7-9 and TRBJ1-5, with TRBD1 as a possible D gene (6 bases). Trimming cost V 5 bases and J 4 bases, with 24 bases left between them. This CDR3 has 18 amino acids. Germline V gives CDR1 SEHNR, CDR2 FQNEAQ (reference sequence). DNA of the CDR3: TGTGCCAGCAGCCTCGGAGATCTCAGGGGTACTCCAAATCAGCCCCAGCATTTT. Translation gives CASSLGDLRGTPNQPQHF.

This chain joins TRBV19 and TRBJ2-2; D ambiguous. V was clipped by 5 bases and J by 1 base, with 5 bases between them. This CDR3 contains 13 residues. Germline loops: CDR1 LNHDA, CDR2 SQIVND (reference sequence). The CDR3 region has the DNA TGTGCCAGTAGTTTTCTGAACACCGGGGAGCTGTTTTTT. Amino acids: CASSFLNTGELFF.

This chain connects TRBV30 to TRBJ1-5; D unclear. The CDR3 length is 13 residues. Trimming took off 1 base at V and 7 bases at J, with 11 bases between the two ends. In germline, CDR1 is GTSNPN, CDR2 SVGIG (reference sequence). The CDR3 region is CAWSGGKGQPQHF. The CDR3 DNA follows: TGTGCCTGGAGTGGAGGGAAGGGCCAGCCCCAGCATTTT.

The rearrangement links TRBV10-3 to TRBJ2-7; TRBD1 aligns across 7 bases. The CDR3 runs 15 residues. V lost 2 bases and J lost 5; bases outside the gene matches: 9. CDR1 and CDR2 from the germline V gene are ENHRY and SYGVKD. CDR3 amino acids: CAISETTGSGHEQYF. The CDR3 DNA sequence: TGTGCCATCAGTGAGACGACAGGGTCTGGGCACGAGCAGTACTTC.

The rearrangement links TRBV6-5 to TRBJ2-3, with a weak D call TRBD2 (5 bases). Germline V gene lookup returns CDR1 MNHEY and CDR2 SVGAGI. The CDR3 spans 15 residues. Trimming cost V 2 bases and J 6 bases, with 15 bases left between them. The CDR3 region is CASSYAGLPSDTQYF. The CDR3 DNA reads TGTGCCAGCAGTTACGCGGGTCTCCCATCGGATACGCAGTATTTT.

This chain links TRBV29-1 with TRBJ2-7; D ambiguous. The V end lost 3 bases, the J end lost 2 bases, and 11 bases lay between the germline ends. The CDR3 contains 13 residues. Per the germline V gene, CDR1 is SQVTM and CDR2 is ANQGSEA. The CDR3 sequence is CSVDLPGTYEQYF. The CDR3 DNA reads TGCAGCGTTGATCTTCCAGGTACCTACGAGCAGTACTTC.

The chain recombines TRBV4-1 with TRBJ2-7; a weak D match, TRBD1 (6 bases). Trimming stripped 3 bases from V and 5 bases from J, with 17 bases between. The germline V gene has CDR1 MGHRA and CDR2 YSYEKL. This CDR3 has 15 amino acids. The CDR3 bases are TGCGCCAGCAGCCAGGGGCTAGGGCCAGGGGACGAGCAGTACTTC. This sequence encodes CASSQGLGPGDEQYF.

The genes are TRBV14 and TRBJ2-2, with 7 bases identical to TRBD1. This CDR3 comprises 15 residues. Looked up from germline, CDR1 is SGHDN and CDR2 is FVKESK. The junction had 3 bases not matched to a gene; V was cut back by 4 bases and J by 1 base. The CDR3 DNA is TGTGCCAGCAGCCGAGGACAGGTGAACACCGGGGAGCTGTTTTTT. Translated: CASSRGQVNTGELFF.

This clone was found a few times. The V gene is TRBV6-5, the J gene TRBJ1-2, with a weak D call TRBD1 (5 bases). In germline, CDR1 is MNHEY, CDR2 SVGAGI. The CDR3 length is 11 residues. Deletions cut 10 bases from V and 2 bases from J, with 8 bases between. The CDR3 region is CATRQNYGYTF. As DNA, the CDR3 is TGTGCCACCAGACAGAACTATGGCTACACCTTC.

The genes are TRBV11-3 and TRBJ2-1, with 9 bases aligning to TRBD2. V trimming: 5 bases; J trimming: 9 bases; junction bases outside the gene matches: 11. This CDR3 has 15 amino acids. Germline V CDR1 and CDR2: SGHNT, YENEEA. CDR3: CASSLTRGGRAEQFF. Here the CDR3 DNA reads TGTGCCAGCAGCCTTACCCGGGGCGGGAGGGCTGAGCAGTTCTTC.

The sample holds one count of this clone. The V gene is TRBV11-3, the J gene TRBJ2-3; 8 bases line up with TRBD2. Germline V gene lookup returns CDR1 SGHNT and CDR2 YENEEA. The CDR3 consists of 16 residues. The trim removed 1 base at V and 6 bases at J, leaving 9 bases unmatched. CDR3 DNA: TGTGCCAGCAGCTTAGGTCGAAGCGGGAGTTTGGATACGCAGTATTTT. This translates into CASSLGRSGSLDTQYF. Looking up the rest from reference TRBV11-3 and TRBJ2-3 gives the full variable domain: EAGVVQSPRYKIIEKKQPVAFWCNPISGHNTLYWYLQNLGQGPELLIRYENEEAVDDSQLPKDRFSAERLKGVDSTLKIQPAELGDSAVYLCASSLGRSGSLDTQYFGPGTRLTVL.

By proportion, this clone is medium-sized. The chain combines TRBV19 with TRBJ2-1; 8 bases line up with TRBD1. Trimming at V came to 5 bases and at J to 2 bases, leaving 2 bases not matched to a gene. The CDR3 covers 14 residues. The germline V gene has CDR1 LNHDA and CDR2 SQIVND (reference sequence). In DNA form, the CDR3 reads TGTGCCAGTAGTGAGGACAGGGCCTACAATGAGCAGTTCTTC. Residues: CASSEDRAYNEQFF.

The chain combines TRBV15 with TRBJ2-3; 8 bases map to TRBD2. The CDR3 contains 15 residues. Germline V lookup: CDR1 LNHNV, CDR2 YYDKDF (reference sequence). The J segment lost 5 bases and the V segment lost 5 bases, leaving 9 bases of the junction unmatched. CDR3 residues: CATSRLAGDGDTQYF. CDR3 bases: TGTGCCACCAGCCGTCTAGCGGGTGACGGAGATACGCAGTATTTT.

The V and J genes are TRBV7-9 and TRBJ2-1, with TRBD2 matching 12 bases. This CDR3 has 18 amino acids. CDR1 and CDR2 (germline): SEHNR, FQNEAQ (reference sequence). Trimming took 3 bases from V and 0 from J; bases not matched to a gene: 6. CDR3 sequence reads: CASSFGLAGWGSYNEQFF. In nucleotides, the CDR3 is TGTGCCAGCAGCTTTGGACTAGCGGGGTGGGGCTCCTACAATGAGCAGTTCTTC.

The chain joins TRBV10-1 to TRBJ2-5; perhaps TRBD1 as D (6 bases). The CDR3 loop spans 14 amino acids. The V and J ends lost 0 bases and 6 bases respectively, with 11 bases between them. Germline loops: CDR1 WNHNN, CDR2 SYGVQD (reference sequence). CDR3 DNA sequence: TGCGCCAGCAGTGAGTCGTGGACAGCCAAGACCCAGTACTTC. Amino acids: CASSESWTAKTQYF.

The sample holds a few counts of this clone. The CDR3 spells CSVDRAQETQYF. Written as DNA, the CDR3 is TGCAGCGTAGACAGAGCCCAAGAGACCCAGTACTTC. The V call is TRBV29-1, the J call TRBJ2-5, with D perhaps matching TRBD1 (5 bases). In germline, CDR1 is SQVTM, CDR2 ANQGSEA. The ends were cut back, 6 bases at V and 1 base at J, with 9 bases in the middle. The CDR3 spans 12 residues.

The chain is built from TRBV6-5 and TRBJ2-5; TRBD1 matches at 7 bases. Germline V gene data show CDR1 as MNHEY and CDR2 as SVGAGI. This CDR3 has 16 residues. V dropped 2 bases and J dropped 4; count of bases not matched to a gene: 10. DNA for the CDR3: TGTGCCAGCAGTTACGGGCAGGGGGTGTATGGAGAGACCCAGTACTTC. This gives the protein CASSYGQGVYGETQYF.

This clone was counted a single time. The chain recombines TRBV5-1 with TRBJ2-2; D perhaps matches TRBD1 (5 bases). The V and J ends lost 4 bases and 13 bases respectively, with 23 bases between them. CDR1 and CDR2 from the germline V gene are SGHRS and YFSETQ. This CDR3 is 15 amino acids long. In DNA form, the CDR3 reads TGCGCCAGCAGCATGGAAGGACAAACAGGCGGTCGGCTGTTTTTT. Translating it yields CASSMEGQTGGRLFF.